This TCR beta chain was sequenced during a study of radiotherapy plus CTLA-4 blockade in lung cancer. Study context: Objective responses were recorded in roughly 20% of patients, with disease control recorded in 25% to 40%.

Whole-study findings and limits: Response, reportedly, was best predicted by interferon-beta along with early blood T cell clone dynamics. TCR clones originating in tumors grew in number in blood after radiotherapy plus ipilimumab.

Method: immunoSEQ multiplex PCR; TCRdb's copy keeps in-frame clones and lacks some. The data show more than 55,000 clones, with approximately 84% seen just once and less than 7.5% held by the top ten. Concerning this clone itself: The antigen is not known.

The TCR comes from a human donor with non-small cell lung cancer whose response to radiotherapy plus ipilimumab could not be evaluated. The starting material was peripheral blood, obtained from a patient treated with radiotherapy plus ipilimumab.

The DNA of the CDR3 is TGTGCCAGCAGTTACAGGCCTTCGGGTTATGGCTACACCTTC. Translation gives CASSYRPSGYGYTF. The chain has TRBV6-5 and TRBJ1-2; D unclear. Germline-derived CDR1 and CDR2 are MNHEY and SVGAGI. The CDR3 has 14 amino acids. The ends were cut back, 2 bases at V and 5 bases at J, with 12 bases in the middle.